This TCR beta chain was captured by sequencing in a study of T-cell memory formation after mild COVID-19. This CDR3 is 13 amino acids long. The V gene lost 5 bases and the J gene lost 0 bases, with 7 bases spanning the gap. Germline lookup yields CDR1 SGHRS and CDR2 YFSETQ. TCRdb reanalysed the 5' RACE reads using MiXCR and keeps one entry per CDR3 protein. Of some 45,000 distinct CDR3 sequences listed, roughly a quarter are singletons. The sequence was obtained from a man aged 18-30 years who had mild COVID-19 (a few samples of this study predate the infection). Cell type and time point are not known. This sequence joins TRBV5-1 and TRBJ2-3; a possible D gene is TRBD2 (5 bases). Input material: PBMCs or a T cell subset sorted from them (not recorded which). In nucleotides, the CDR3 is TGCGCCAGCAGAGCGGAAAGCACAGATACGCAGTATTTT. It specifies CASRAESTDTQYF.